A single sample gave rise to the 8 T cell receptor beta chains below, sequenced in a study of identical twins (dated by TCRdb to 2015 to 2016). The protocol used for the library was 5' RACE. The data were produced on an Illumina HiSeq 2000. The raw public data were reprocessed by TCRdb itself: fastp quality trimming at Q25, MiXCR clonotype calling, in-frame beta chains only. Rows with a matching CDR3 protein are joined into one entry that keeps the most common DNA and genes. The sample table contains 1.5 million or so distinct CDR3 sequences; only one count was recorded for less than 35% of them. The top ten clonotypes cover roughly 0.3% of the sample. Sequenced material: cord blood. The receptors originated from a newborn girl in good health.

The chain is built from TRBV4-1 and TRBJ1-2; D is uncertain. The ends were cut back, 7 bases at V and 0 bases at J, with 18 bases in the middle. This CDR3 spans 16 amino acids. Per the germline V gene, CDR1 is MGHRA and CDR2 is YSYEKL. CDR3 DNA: TGCGCCAGCACTAAAGAGTACACCTCCGCTAACTATGGCTACACCTTC. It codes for CASTKEYTSANYGYTF.

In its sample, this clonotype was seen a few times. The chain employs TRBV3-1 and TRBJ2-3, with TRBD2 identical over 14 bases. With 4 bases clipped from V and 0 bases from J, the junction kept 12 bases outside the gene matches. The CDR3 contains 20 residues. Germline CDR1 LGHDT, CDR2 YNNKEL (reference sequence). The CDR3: CASSPFGLAGGSYSTDTQYF. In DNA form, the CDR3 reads TGTGCCAGCAGCCCCTTCGGACTAGCGGGAGGCTCGTATAGCACAGATACGCAGTATTTT.

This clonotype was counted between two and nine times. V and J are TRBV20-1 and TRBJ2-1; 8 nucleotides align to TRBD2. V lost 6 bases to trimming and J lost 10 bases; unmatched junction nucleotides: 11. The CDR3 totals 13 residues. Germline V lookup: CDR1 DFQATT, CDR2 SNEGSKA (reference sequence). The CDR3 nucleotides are TGCAGTGCGGTCGGGGGGGCTCCCCAAGAGCAGTTCTTC. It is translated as CSAVGGAPQEQFF.

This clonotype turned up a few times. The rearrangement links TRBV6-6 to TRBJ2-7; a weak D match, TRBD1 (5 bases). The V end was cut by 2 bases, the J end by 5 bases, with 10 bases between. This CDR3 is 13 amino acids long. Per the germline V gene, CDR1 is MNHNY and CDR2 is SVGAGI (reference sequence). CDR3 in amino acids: CASSYLLRDEQYF. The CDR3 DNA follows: TGTGCCAGCAGTTACCTTCTCAGGGACGAGCAGTACTTC.

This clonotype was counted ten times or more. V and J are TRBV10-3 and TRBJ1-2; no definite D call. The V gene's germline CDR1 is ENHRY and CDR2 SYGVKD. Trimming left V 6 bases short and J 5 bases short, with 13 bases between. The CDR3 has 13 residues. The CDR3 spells CAIRHYQGYGYTF. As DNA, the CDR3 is TGTGCCATCAGACACTATCAAGGATATGGCTACACCTTC.

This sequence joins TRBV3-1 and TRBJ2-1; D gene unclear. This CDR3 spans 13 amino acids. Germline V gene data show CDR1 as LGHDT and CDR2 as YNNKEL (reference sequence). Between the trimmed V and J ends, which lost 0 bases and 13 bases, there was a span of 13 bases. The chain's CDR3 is CASSQDRVETQFF. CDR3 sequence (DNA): TGTGCCAGCAGCCAAGACCGGGTTGAGACCCAGTTCTTC.

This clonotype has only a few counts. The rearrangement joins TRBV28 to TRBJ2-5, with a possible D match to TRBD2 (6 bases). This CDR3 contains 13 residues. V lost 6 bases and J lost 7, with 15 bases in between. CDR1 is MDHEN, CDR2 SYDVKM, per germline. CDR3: CASSPGDWGTQYF. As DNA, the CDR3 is TGTGCCAGCAGCCCGGGGGATTGGGGGACCCAGTACTTC.

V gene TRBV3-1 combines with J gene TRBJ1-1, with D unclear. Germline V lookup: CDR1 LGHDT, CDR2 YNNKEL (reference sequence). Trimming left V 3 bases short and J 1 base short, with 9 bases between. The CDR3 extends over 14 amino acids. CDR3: CASSQPAANTEAFF. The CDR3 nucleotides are TGTGCCAGCAGCCAGCCGGCGGCGAACACTGAAGCTTTCTTT.